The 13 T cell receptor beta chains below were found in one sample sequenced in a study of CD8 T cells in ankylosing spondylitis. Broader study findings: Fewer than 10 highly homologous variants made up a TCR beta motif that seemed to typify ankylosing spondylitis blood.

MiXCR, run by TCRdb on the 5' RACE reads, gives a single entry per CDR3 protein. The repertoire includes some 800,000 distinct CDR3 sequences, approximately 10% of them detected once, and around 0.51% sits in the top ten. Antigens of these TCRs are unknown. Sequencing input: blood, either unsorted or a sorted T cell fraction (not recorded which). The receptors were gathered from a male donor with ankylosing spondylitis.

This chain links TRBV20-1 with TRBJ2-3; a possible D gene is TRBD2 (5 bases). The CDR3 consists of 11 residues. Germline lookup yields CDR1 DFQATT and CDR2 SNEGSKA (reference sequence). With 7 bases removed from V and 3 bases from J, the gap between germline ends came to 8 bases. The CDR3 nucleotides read TGCAGTGTTAGCGAGACAGATACGCAGTATTTT. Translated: CSVSETDTQYF.

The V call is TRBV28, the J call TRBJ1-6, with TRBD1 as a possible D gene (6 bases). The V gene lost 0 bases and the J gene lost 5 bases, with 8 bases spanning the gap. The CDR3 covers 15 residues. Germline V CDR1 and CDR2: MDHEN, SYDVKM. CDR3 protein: CASSLWGADNSPLHF. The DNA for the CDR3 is TGTGCCAGCAGTTTATGGGGGGCTGATAATTCACCCCTCCACTTT.

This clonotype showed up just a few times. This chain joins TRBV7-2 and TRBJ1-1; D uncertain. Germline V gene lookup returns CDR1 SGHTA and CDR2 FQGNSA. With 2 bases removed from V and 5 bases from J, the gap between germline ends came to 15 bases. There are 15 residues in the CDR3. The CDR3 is CASSLRPAGWTEAFF. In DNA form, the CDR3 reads TGTGCCAGCAGCTTAAGGCCAGCCGGGTGGACTGAAGCTTTCTTT.

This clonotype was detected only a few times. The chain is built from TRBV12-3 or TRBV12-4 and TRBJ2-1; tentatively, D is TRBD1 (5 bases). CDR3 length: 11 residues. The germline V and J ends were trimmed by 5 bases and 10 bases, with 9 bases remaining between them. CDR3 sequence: CASSRGYEQFF. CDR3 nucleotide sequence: TGTGCCAGCAGTAGGGGATACGAGCAGTTCTTC.

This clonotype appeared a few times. DNA for the CDR3: TGCAGTGCTACGGCGGTCGTACAGGCCTTACGAGATGGCTACACCTTC. This translates into CSATAVVQALRDGYTF. This chain links TRBV20-1 with TRBJ1-2, with D maybe TRBD1 (5 bases). This CDR3 comprises 16 residues. V was shortened by 4 bases and J by 6 bases, with 24 bases between the two germline ends. Per the germline V gene, CDR1 is DFQATT and CDR2 is SNEGSKA (reference sequence).

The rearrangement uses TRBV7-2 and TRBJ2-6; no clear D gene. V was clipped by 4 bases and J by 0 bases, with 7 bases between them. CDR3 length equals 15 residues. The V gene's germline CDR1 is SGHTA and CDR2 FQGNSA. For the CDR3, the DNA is TGTGCCAGCAGCTCCCCCCTCTCTGGGGCCAACGTCCTGACTTTC. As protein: CASSSPLSGANVLTF. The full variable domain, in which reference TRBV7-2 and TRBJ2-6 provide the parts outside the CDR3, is GAGVSQSPSNKVTEKGKDVELRCDPISGHTALYWYRQSLGQGLEFLIYFQGNSAPDKSGLPSDRFSAERTGGSVSTLTIQRTQQEDSAVYLCASSSPLSGANVLTFGAGSRLTVL.

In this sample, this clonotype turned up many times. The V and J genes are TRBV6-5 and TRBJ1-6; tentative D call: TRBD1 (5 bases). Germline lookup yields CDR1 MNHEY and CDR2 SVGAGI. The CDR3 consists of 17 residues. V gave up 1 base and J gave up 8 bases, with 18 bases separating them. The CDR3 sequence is CASSYWGTDTGDSPLHF. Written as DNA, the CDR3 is TGTGCCAGCAGTTACTGGGGCACAGATACCGGTGATTCACCCCTCCACTTT.

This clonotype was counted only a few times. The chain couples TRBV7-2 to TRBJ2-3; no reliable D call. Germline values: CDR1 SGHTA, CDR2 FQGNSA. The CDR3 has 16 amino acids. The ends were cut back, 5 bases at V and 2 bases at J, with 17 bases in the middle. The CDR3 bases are TGTGCCAGCAGCCCAACCCGGGTTGCTAACACAGATACGCAGTATTTT. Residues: CASSPTRVANTDTQYF.

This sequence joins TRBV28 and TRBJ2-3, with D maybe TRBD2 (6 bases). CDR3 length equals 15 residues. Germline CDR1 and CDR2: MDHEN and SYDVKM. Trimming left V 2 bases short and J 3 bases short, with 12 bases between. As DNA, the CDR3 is TGTGCCAGCAGTTTAGTAGCGGCGGGGACAGATACGCAGTATTTT. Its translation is CASSLVAAGTDTQYF.

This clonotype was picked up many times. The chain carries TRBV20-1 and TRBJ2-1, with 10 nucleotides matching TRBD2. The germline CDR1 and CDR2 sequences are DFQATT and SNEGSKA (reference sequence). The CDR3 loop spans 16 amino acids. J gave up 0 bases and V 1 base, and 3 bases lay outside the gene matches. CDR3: CSARGTSGNSYNEQFF. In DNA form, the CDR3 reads TGCAGTGCTAGAGGGACTAGCGGAAACTCCTACAATGAGCAGTTCTTC.

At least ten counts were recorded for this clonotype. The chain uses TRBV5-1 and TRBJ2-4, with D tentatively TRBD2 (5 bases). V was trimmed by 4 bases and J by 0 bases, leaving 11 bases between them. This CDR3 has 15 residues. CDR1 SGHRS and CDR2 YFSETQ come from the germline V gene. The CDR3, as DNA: TGCGCCAGCAGCGTCGACGGACTAGCCAAAAACATTCAGTACTTC. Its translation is CASSVDGLAKNIQYF.

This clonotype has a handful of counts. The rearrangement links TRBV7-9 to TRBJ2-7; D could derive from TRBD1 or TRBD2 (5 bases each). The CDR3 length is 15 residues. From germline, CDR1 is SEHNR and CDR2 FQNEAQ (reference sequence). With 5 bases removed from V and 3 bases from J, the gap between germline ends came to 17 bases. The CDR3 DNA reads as TGTGCCAGCAGCCCCAGACCGGGACCAAGCTACGAGCAGTACTTC. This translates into CASSPRPGPSYEQYF.

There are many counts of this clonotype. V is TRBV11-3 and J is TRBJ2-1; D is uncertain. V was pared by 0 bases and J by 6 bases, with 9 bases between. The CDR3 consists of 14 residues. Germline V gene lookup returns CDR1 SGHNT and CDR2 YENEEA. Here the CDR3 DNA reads TGTGCCAGCAGCTTAGAGGGCTATGGCAATGAGCAGTTCTTC. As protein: CASSLEGYGNEQFF. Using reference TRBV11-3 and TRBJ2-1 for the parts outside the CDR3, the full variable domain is EAGVVQSPRYKIIEKKQPVAFWCNPISGHNTLYWYLQNLGQGPELLIRYENEEAVDDSQLPKDRFSAERLKGVDSTLKIQPAELGDSAVYLCASSLEGYGNEQFFGPGTRLTVL.